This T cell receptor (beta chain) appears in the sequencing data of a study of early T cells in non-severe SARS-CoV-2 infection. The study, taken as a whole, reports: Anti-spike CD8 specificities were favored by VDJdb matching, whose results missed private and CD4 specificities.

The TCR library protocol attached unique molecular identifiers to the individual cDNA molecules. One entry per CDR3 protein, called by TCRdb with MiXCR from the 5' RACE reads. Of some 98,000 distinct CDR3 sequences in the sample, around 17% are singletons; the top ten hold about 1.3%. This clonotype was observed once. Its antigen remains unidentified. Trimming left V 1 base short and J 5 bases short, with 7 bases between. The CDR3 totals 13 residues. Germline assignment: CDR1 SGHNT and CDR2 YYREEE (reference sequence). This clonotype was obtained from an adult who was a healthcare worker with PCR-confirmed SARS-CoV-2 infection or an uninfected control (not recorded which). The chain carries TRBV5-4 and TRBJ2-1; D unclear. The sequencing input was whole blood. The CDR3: CASSLSDNNEQFF. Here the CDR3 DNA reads TGTGCCAGCAGCTTGAGCGACAACAATGAGCAGTTCTTC.